Presented here are 25 T cell receptor beta chains from one specimen sequenced in a study of blood T cell repertoires in COVID-19. Sequenced by immunoSEQ multiplex PCR; TCRdb stores in-frame clones only, minus some. The data contain fewer than 350,000 clones, about 86% of them singletons. Sequencing was performed on PBMCs or T cells enriched from blood (not recorded which). The receptors stem from a woman in her forties with acute COVID-19.

In DNA form, the CDR3 reads TGTGCCAGCAGCAGTCAGTCGGCGGGTGGCTACACCTTC. It specifies CASSSQSAGGYTF. V is TRBV7-9 and J is TRBJ1-2; the D is unclear. The CDR3 is made up of 13 amino acids. With 5 bases removed from V and 7 bases from J, the gap between germline ends came to 14 bases. Germline CDR1 reads SEHNR; CDR2 reads FQNEAQ (reference sequence).

This chain uses TRBV28 with TRBJ2-1; the D gene is possibly TRBD2 (6 bases). V gave up 1 base and J gave up 8 bases, with 9 bases separating them. This CDR3 is 13 amino acids long. Germline V gives CDR1 MDHEN, CDR2 SYDVKM. The CDR3 DNA follows: TGTGCCAGCAGTTTATCGGGGGTCTATGAGCAGTTCTTC. It specifies CASSLSGVYEQFF.

The rearrangement uses TRBV6-5 and TRBJ1-3, with 8 bases aligning to TRBD1. The germline V gene has CDR1 MNHEY and CDR2 SVGAGI. J gave up 3 bases and V 7 bases, and 8 bases lay outside the gene matches. CDR3 length: 15 amino acids. CDR3 sequence: CASNPGGADGNTIYF. The CDR3 DNA reads TGTGCCAGCAACCCAGGGGGCGCCGATGGAAACACCATATATTTT.

V and J are TRBV6-4 and TRBJ1-5; 7 nucleotides agree with TRBD1. The CDR3 is 13 amino acids. The J segment lost 6 bases and the V segment lost 8 bases, leaving 7 bases of the junction unmatched. Germline-derived CDR1 and CDR2 are MRHNA and SNTAGT. The CDR3 DNA reads as TGTGCCAGCTCTCAGGGGGTGGGTCAGCCCCAGCATTTT. Amino acids: CASSQGVGQPQHF.

The V call is TRBV20-1, the J call TRBJ2-1, with 8 bases identical to TRBD2. CDR3 length: 11 amino acids. Germline CDR1 DFQATT, CDR2 SNEGSKA (reference sequence). The CDR3 protein is CSGSGMVEQFF. CDR3 DNA sequence: TGCAGCGGTAGCGGGATGGTTGAGCAGTTCTTC.

This clone was recorded only once. The chain joins TRBV6-5 to TRBJ2-2, with D possibly matching TRBD1 (6 bases). Germline CDR1 MNHEY, CDR2 SVGAGI. The CDR3 covers 14 residues. V lost 6 bases, J lost 5 bases, and 13 bases lay in between. The CDR3 coding sequence is TGTGCCAGCAGAGATGACAGGAGAACCGGGGAGCTGTTTTTT. Its protein is CASRDDRRTGELFF.

As to this clone: The sample contains more than one DNA sequence encoding this CDR3. This sequence joins TRBV7-3 and TRBJ1-1; TRBD1 might be the D (6 bases). V lost 4 bases to trimming and J lost 1 base, with 7 bases between them. Looked up from germline, CDR1 is SGHTA and CDR2 is FQGTGA. CDR3 length equals 13 residues. The CDR3 DNA is TGTGCCAGCAGCTCGACAGGGAACACTGAAGCTTTCTTT. Translation gives CASSSTGNTEAFF.

The V gene is TRBV20-1, the J gene TRBJ1-1; tentative D call: TRBD1 (5 bases). This CDR3 region has 13 residues. Germline-derived CDR1 and CDR2 are DFQATT and SNEGSKA (reference sequence). Trimming took off 3 bases at V and 5 bases at J, with 13 bases between the two ends. Written as DNA, the CDR3 is TGCAGTGCTAGTGGGGCGCAGGGTACTGAAGCTTTCTTT. It encodes CSASGAQGTEAFF.

The V call is TRBV14, the J call TRBJ1-1; perhaps TRBD1 as D (5 bases). This CDR3 has 14 residues. Germline V gene data show CDR1 as SGHDN and CDR2 as FVKESK. The V end lost 1 base, the J end lost 6 bases, and 12 bases lay between the germline ends. In DNA, the CDR3 is TGTGCCAGCAGCCAAGTGGGGCAGGTCGCTGAAGCTTTCTTT. This codes for CASSQVGQVAEAFF.

The DNA of the CDR3 is TGTGCCAGCAGCTTAGCCGGCGGGGATAAGGCAGCTTTCTTT. Amino acid sequence: CASSLAGGDKAAFF. V and J are TRBV11-2 and TRBJ1-1; D gene ambiguous. The CDR3 has 14 residues. V was cut by 1 base and J by 10 bases, with 16 bases left in between. From germline, CDR1 is SGHAT and CDR2 FQNNGV.

The V gene is TRBV3-1 (or the pseudogene TRBV3-2), the J gene TRBJ2-7, with 14 bases that match TRBD2. Germline loops: CDR1 LGHDT, CDR2 YNNKEL (reference sequence). This CDR3 region has 20 residues. V lost 4 bases, J lost 5 bases, and 19 bases stayed unmatched. The CDR3 coding sequence is TGTGCCAGCAGCCGATCTCCGGGACTAGCGGGAGAAGGGTCCGGGAACGAGCAGTACTTC. Its translation: CASSRSPGLAGEGSGNEQYF.

This clone was seen a single time. This chain uses TRBV2 with TRBJ2-7, with 7 bases aligning to TRBD1. Germline-derived CDR1 and CDR2 are SNHLY and FYNNEI. The CDR3 sequence is 13 residues long. J was trimmed by 3 bases and V by 6 bases; bases with no gene match: 5. The CDR3 spells CASRRDSLYEQYF. The CDR3 DNA is TGTGCCAGCAGAAGGGACAGTCTCTACGAGCAGTACTTC.

The chain employs TRBV27 and TRBJ2-4, with D possibly being TRBD1 (6 bases). The CDR3 sequence is 14 residues long. The germline V gene encodes CDR1 MNHEY and CDR2 SMNVEV (reference sequence). The V end lost 4 bases, the J end lost 7 bases, and 14 bases lay between the germline ends. The CDR3 loop reads CASSSGDIINIQYF. In DNA, the CDR3 is TGTGCCAGCAGTTCCGGGGACATTATCAACATTCAGTACTTC.

The chain is built from TRBV10-3 and TRBJ1-3; no definite D call. The ends were cut back, 7 bases at V and 0 bases at J, with 16 bases in the middle. Germline values: CDR1 ENHRY, CDR2 SYGVKD. The CDR3 sequence is 16 residues long. Here the CDR3 reads CAITQINSTSGNTIYF. In DNA, the CDR3 is TGTGCCATCACCCAAATAAACTCAACCTCTGGAAACACCATATATTTT.

This chain joins TRBV6-2 or TRBV6-3 and TRBJ1-2, with unresolved D. Germline values: CDR1 MNHEY, CDR2 SVGEGT. Trimming shortened V by 5 bases and J by 2 bases, and 9 bases separated the two germline ends. The CDR3 length is 13 residues. CDR3 in DNA: TGTGCCAGCAGTCAGACACCAAACTATGGCTACACCTTC. It translates to CASSQTPNYGYTF.

The chain carries TRBV25-1 and TRBJ1-4; possible D gene TRBD1, 5 bases. Germline CDR1 is MGHDK and CDR2 is SYGVNS. The V end was cut by 4 bases, the J end by 3 bases, with 12 bases between. The CDR3 has 15 amino acids. As DNA, the CDR3 is TGTGCCAGCAGTGGACAGAGAAGGGCTAATGAAAAACTGTTTTTT. As protein: CASSGQRRANEKLFF. The whole variable domain, filled in from reference TRBV25-1 and TRBJ1-4, reads EADIYQTPRYLVIGTGKKITLECSQTMGHDKMYWYQQDPGMELHLIHYSYGVNSTEKGDLSSESTVSRIRTEHFPLTLESARPSHTSQYLCASSGQRRANEKLFFGSGTQLSVL.

This sequence joins TRBV7-3 and TRBJ2-7; 9 positions agree with TRBD1. V was clipped by 5 bases and J by 5 bases; unmatched bases: 7. The CDR3 is 14 amino acids. Germline assignment: CDR1 SGHTA and CDR2 FQGTGA. The CDR3 region has the DNA TGTGCCAGCAGCAGACGGGACAGGGAAGACGAGCAGTACTTC. It is translated as CASSRRDREDEQYF.

The chain uses TRBV5-1 and TRBJ1-1; a possible D gene is TRBD1 (6 bases). The CDR3 contains 18 residues. The V gene's germline CDR1 is SGHRS and CDR2 YFSETQ. V lost 3 bases and J 0 bases, leaving 21 bases between the germline ends. The CDR3 protein is CASSWGHREQSLNTEAFF. CDR3 nucleotide sequence: TGCGCCAGCAGCTGGGGGCACAGGGAACAATCACTGAACACTGAAGCTTTCTTT.

This clone was counted a single time. The chain links TRBV4-1 to TRBJ1-3, with 7 positions matching TRBD1. CDR3 length: 17 residues. Losses at the gene ends were 1 base for V and 4 bases for J; bases not matched to a gene: 10. Germline V gives CDR1 MGHRA, CDR2 YSYEKL. The CDR3 spells CASSQGWRQGRGNTIYF. The CDR3 bases are TGCGCCAGCAGCCAAGGCTGGAGACAGGGAAGAGGAAACACCATATATTTT.

This chain links TRBV9 with TRBJ1-2, with a tentative D call TRBD1 (6 bases). The CDR3 runs 14 residues. Germline V CDR1 and CDR2: SGDLS, YYNGEE. V was trimmed by 0 bases and J by 2 bases, leaving 8 bases between them. CDR3 sequence reads: CASSVVGGNYGYTF. For the CDR3, the DNA is TGTGCCAGCAGCGTAGTAGGGGGAAACTATGGCTACACCTTC. The variable domain in full, completed from reference TRBV9 and TRBJ1-2, reads DSGVTQTPKHLITATGQRVTLRCSPRSGDLSVYWYQQSLDQGLQFLIQYYNGEERAKGNILERFSAQQFPDLHSELNLSSLELGDSALYFCASSVVGGNYGYTFGSGTRLTVV.

The chain carries TRBV24-1 and TRBJ2-1, with TRBD2 as a possible D gene (6 bases). CDR1 KGHDR and CDR2 SFDVKD come from the germline V gene. The CDR3 is 16 amino acids. V dropped 3 bases and J dropped 3 bases, with 14 bases sitting between them. The CDR3 is CATSDPRPGSYNEQFF. CDR3 DNA: TGTGCCACCAGTGATCCCCGCCCCGGGAGCTACAATGAGCAGTTCTTC.

The V gene is TRBV7-2, the J gene TRBJ2-7, with 9 bases matching TRBD2. CDR1 and CDR2 (germline): SGHTA, FQGNSA. The CDR3 is made up of 14 amino acids. The junction had 7 bases not matched to a gene; V was cut back by 6 bases and J by 4 bases. CDR3 loop: CASRQRTSDYEQYF. In nucleotides, the CDR3 is TGTGCCAGCAGACAAAGGACTAGCGATTACGAGCAGTACTTC. The entire variable domain, with the rest obtained from reference TRBV7-2 and TRBJ2-7, is as follows: GAGVSQSPSNKVTEKGKDVELRCDPISGHTALYWYRQSLGQGLEFLIYFQGNSAPDKSGLPSDRFSAERTGGSVSTLTIQRTQQEDSAVYLCASRQRTSDYEQYFGPGTRLTVT.

The chain joins TRBV24-1 to TRBJ2-6; a weak D match, TRBD1 (6 bases). The ends were cut back, 9 bases at V and 3 bases at J, with 14 bases in the middle. Germline V gene sequence: CDR1 KGHDR, CDR2 SFDVKD. This CDR3 contains 15 residues. CDR3 DNA sequence: TGTGCCACCTCCCTGGGGACACATGGGGCCAACGTCCTGACTTTC. This gives the protein CATSLGTHGANVLTF.

This clone was seen only once. This chain connects TRBV7-2 to TRBJ2-7; 7 bases line up with TRBD1. The CDR3 loop spans 15 amino acids. The germline CDR1 and CDR2 sequences are SGHTA and FQGNSA. The V and J ends lost 4 bases and 0 bases, in that order; junction bases with no gene match: 6. The CDR3 loop reads CASSSSQGSSYEQYF. The CDR3 DNA sequence: TGTGCCAGCAGCTCTTCACAGGGGAGCTCCTACGAGCAGTACTTC. The variable domain in full, completed from reference TRBV7-2 and TRBJ2-7, reads GAGVSQSPSNKVTEKGKDVELRCDPISGHTALYWYRQSLGQGLEFLIYFQGNSAPDKSGLPSDRFSAERTGGSVSTLTIQRTQQEDSAVYLCASSSSQGSSYEQYFGPGTRLTVT.

The V call is TRBV3-1 (or the pseudogene TRBV3-2), the J call TRBJ2-1, with D tentatively TRBD1 (7 bases). Germline loops: CDR1 LGHDT, CDR2 YNNKEL (reference sequence). Trimming shortened V by 0 bases and J by 4 bases, and 10 bases separated the two germline ends. CDR3 length equals 15 residues. The CDR3 bases are TGTGCCAGCAGCCAAGAGCCAGGGGGGTACAATGAGCAGTTCTTC. As protein: CASSQEPGGYNEQFF.